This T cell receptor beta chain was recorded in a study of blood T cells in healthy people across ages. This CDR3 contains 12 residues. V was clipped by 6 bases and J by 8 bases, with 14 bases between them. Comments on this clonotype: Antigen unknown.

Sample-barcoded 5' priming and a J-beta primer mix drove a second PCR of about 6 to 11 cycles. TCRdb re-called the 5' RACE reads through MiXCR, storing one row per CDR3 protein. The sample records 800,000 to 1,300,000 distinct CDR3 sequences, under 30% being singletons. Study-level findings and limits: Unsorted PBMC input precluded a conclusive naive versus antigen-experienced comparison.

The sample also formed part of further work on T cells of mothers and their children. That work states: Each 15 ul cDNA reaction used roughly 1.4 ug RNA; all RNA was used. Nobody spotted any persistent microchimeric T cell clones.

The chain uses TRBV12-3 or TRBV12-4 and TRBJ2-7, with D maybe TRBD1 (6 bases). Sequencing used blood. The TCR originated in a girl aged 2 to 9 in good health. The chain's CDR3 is CASRPEQGQQYF. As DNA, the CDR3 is TGTGCCAGCAGACCGGAACAGGGTCAGCAGTACTTC.